A single sample gave rise to the 12 T cell receptor beta chains below, sequenced in a study of T cell responses to AZD1222 COVID-19 vaccine. Profiling relied on immunoSEQ multiplex PCR, and the TCRdb table lists in-frame clones only, not all of them. Of approximately 130,000 clones listed, roughly 90% are singletons. The material was peripheral blood, obtained 28 days after the second AZD1222 dose. These receptors originate from an adult who received the AZD1222 COVID-19 vaccine.

The V gene is TRBV11-2, the J gene TRBJ2-4; 11 bases map to TRBD1. CDR3 length: 14 residues. Germline assignment: CDR1 SGHAT and CDR2 FQNNGV. The trim removed 4 bases at V and 5 bases at J, leaving 1 base unmatched. The CDR3 protein is CASSWDRGENIQYF. The CDR3, as DNA: TGTGCCAGCAGCTGGGACAGGGGGGAAAACATTCAGTACTTC.

The rearrangement uses TRBV3-1 (or the pseudogene TRBV3-2) and TRBJ1-1; D gene uncertain. The CDR3 spans 14 residues. The ends were cut back, 3 bases at V and 0 bases at J, with 8 bases in the middle. CDR1 LGHDT and CDR2 YNNKEL come from the germline V gene (reference sequence). The chain's CDR3 is CASSHRNMNTEAFF. As DNA, the CDR3 is TGTGCCAGCAGCCACAGGAATATGAACACTGAAGCTTTCTTT.

The chain couples TRBV11-2 to TRBJ2-3; 9 bases match TRBD2. J was trimmed by 5 bases and V by 1 base; bases with no gene match: 7. The CDR3 extends over 16 amino acids. The germline V gene has CDR1 SGHAT and CDR2 FQNNGV. The DNA of the CDR3 is TGTGCCAGCAGCTTAGTAGCGGGAGCACGGGGAGATACGCAGTATTTT. This translates into CASSLVAGARGDTQYF.

V is TRBV19 and J is TRBJ2-7; TRBD2 matches at 14 bases. CDR3 size: 16 residues. V lost 3 bases and J lost 4; bases outside the gene matches: 5. Germline assignment: CDR1 LNHDA and CDR2 SQIVND (reference sequence). CDR3 in amino acids: CASSIRLAGGTYEQYF. As DNA, the CDR3 is TGTGCCAGTAGTATCCGACTAGCGGGAGGGACATACGAGCAGTACTTC.

This sequence joins TRBV27 and TRBJ2-3; D is unclear. Germline CDR1 is MNHEY and CDR2 is SMNVEV (reference sequence). This CDR3 contains 13 residues. V gave up 7 bases and J gave up 6 bases, with 14 bases separating them. The CDR3 coding sequence is TGTGCCAGCACCGCGGACGGGCAGGATACGCAGTATTTT. It is translated as CASTADGQDTQYF.

V gene TRBV9 combines with J gene TRBJ2-5, with 10 bases lining up with TRBD2. J lost 3 bases, V lost 2 bases, and 7 bases had no gene match. The length of the CDR3 is 16 residues. CDR1 and CDR2 from the germline V gene are SGDLS and YYNGEE. This chain's CDR3 is CASSVFSSGGEETQYF. The CDR3 coding sequence is TGTGCCAGCAGCGTGTTTTCTAGCGGGGGAGAAGAGACCCAGTACTTC.

The CDR3 DNA reads TGTGCCAGCAGTGACCGGGACAGGGGCCCGCAAGGAGCTTTCTTT. Translating it yields CASSDRDRGPQGAFF. The rearrangement uses TRBV2 and TRBJ1-1; 10 nucleotides agree with TRBD1. The CDR3 runs to 15 residues. Trimming cost V 3 bases and J 10 bases; bases outside gene matches: 11. Germline V lookup: CDR1 SNHLY, CDR2 FYNNEI.

This chain links TRBV4-3 with TRBJ1-2; 7 bases agree with TRBD1. The V gene end was trimmed by 0 bases and the J gene end by 4 bases; junction bases not matched to a gene: 2. The CDR3 has 14 amino acids. In germline, CDR1 is LGHNA, CDR2 YSLEER. The CDR3, as DNA: TGCGCCAGCAGCCAAGAGACAGGGATCTATGGCTACACCTTC. It codes for CASSQETGIYGYTF.

This chain links TRBV13 with TRBJ2-7; TRBD2 matches at 8 bases. The CDR3 spans 14 residues. Germline V lookup: CDR1 PRHDT, CDR2 FYEKMQ (reference sequence). V lost 5 bases to trimming and J lost 4 bases; unmatched junction nucleotides: 7. The CDR3 loop is CASSEGLDPYEQYF. The CDR3, as DNA: TGTGCCAGCAGCGAGGGACTAGATCCTTACGAGCAGTACTTC.

The chain carries TRBV2 and TRBJ1-1, with D tentatively TRBD1 (6 bases). Germline lookup yields CDR1 SNHLY and CDR2 FYNNEI. This CDR3 is built from 15 residues. Trimming took off 5 bases at V and 5 bases at J, with 18 bases between the two ends. CDR3 nucleotide sequence: TGTGCCAGCAGTTTACAGGGTATCTCGGGTACTGAAGCTTTCTTT. Residues: CASSLQGISGTEAFF.

This sequence joins TRBV7-9 and TRBJ2-3; D is possibly TRBD1 or TRBD2 (5 bases each). V lost 5 bases to trimming and J lost 2 bases, with 11 bases between them. From germline, CDR1 is SEHNR and CDR2 FQNEAQ (reference sequence). The CDR3 covers 14 residues. The CDR3 DNA sequence: TGTGCCAGCAGCCGGGGCAGTTTCACAGATACGCAGTATTTT. Translation: CASSRGSFTDTQYF.

The rearrangement uses TRBV11-3 and TRBJ1-2; D is undetermined. This CDR3 comprises 15 residues. Germline V gene lookup returns CDR1 SGHNT and CDR2 YENEEA. Trimming left V 2 bases short and J 8 bases short, with 18 bases between. CDR3 sequence: CASSLSGSLRVGYTF. CDR3 sequence (DNA): TGTGCCAGCAGCTTAAGCGGGAGTTTAAGAGTGGGCTACACCTTC.